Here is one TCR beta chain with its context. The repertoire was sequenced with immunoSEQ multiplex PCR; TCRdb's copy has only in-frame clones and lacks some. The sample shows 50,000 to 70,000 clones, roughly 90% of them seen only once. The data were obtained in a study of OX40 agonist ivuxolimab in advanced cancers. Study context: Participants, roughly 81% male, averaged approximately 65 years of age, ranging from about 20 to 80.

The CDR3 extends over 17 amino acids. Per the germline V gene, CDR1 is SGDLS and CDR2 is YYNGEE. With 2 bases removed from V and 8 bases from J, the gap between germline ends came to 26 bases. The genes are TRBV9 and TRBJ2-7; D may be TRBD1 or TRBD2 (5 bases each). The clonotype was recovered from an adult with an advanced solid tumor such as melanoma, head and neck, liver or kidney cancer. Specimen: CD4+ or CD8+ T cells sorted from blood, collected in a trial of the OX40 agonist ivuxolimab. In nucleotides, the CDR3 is TGTGCCAGCAGCGTGGGTCCCGGGACGGAAGGAATAGGGCAGCAGTACTTC. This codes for CASSVGPGTEGIGQQYF.